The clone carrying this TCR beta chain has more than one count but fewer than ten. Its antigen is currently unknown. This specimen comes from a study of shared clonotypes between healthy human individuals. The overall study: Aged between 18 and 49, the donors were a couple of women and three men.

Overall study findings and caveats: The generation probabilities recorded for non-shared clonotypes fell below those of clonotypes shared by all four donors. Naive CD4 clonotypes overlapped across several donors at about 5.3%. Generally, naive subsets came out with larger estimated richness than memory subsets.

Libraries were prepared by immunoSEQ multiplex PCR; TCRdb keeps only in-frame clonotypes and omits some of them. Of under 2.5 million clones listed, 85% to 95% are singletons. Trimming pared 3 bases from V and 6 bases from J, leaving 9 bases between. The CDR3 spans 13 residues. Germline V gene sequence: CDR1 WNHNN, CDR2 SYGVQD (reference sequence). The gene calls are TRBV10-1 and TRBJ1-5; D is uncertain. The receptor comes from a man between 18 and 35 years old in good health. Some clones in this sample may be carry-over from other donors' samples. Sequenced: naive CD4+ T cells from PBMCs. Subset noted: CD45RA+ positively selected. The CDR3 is CASSEVLGQPQHF. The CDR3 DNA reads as TGCGCCAGCAGTGAAGTATTGGGTCAGCCCCAGCATTTT.